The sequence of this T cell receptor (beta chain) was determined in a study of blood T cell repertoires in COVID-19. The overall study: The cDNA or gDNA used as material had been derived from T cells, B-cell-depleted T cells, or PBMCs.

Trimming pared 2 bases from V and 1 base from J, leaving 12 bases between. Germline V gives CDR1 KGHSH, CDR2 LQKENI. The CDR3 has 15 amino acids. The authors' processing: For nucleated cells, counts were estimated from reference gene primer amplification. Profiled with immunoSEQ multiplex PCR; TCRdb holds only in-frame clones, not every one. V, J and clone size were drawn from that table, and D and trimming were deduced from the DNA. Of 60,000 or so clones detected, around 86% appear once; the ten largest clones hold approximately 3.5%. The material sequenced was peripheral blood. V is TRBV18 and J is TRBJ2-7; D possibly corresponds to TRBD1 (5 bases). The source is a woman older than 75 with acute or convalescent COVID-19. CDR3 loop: CASSPTTVPSYEQYF. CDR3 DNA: TGTGCCAGCTCACCAACGACAGTACCTTCCTACGAGCAGTACTTC.